A selection of T cell receptor beta chains follows, all from one sample in a study of cytomegalovirus exposure and HLA in healthy donors. Sequencing used immunoSEQ multiplex PCR; TCRdb keeps in-frame clones, though not all of them. The table lists roughly 180,000 clones, around three quarters of them singletons. Sequencing was done on a sample of PBMCs. These receptors originate from a woman aged 25 to 39 in good health and CMV-seronegative. CDR3s include the opening cysteine and the closing phenylalanine or tryptophan. The D gene is left open where the match is weak. Clone size is not always given. Where it is, it says once, few, many or a class for expanded clones.

NA | NA | 11 | TRBJ2-7 | TRBV5-1 | CASSSYYEQYF | TGCGCCAGCAGCTCCTATTACGAGCAGTACTTC
NA | NA | 14 | TRBJ2-1 | TRBV6-5 | CASSFIGAANEQFF | TGTGCCAGCAGCTTTATTGGGGCAGCCAATGAGCAGTTCTTC
TRBD1 | NA | 15 | TRBJ2-2 | TRBV6-5 | CATRTGQGTTGELFF | TGTGCCACCCGAACCGGACAGGGGACCACCGGGGAGCTGTTTTTT
NA | NA | 10 | TRBJ1-4 | TRBV6-5 | CASGEEKLFF | TGTGCCTCGGGGGAGGAAAAACTGTTTTTT
NA | NA | 17 | TRBJ1-1 | TRBV18 | CASSLTRQVNVGTEAFF | TGTGCCAGCTCTCTCACCCGACAGGTAAATGTGGGCACTGAAGCTTTCTTT
TRBD1 | NA | 14 | TRBJ2-1 | TRBV18 | CASSPGTGDDEQFF | TGTGCCAGCTCACCCGGGACAGGGGACGATGAGCAGTTCTTC
TRBD2 | once | 15 | TRBJ2-7 | TRBV30 | CAWSERGVVSYEQYF | TGTGCCTGGAGTGAGCGGGGGGTGGTCTCCTACGAGCAGTACTTC
TRBD1 | once | 15 | TRBJ2-7 | TRBV6-4 | CASSDPRDSQYEQYF | TGTGCCAGCAGTGACCCCCGGGACAGCCAGTACGAGCAGTACTTC
TRBD2 | once | 16 | TRBJ2-3 | TRBV7-2 | CASSSLTSVGTDTQYF | TGTGCCAGCAGCTCGCTGACTAGCGTCGGCACAGATACGCAGTATTTT
TRBD1 | once | 17 | TRBJ2-5 | TRBV5-1 | CASSLGTGGTSKETQYF | TGCGCCAGCAGCTTGGGGACAGGGGGAACCAGTAAGGAGACCCAGTACTTC
NA | NA | 14 | TRBJ1-4 | TRBV18 | CASSPRVTNEKLFF | TGTGCCAGCTCACCCAGGGTAACTAATGAAAAACTGTTTTTT
NA | NA | 15 | TRBJ2-1 | TRBV29-1 | CSVVLTISRWDEQFF | TGCAGCGTTGTTTTGACTATCAGCCGGTGGGATGAGCAGTTCTTC
TRBD1 | few | 17 | TRBJ1-1 | TRBV29-1 | CSVEVGQGRSLNTEAFF | TGCAGCGTTGAAGTTGGACAGGGAAGGAGTTTGAACACTGAAGCTTTCTTT
TRBD1 | few | 14 | TRBJ2-7 | TRBV4-3 | CASSQLQGAWEQYF | TGCGCCAGCAGCCAACTACAGGGGGCCTGGGAGCAGTACTTC
NA | NA | 13 | TRBJ2-7 | TRBV9 | CASSGRSSYEQYF | TGTGCCAGCAGCGGAAGGAGCTCCTACGAGCAGTACTTC
NA | few | 15 | TRBJ1-1 | TRBV4-3 | CASSQDHTGNTEAFF | TGCGCCAGCAGCCAAGATCATACAGGGAACACTGAAGCTTTCTTT
NA | NA | 14 | TRBJ1-1 | TRBV10-2 | CASSERGQHTEAFF | TGCGCCAGCAGTGAGCGGGGACAACACACTGAAGCTTTCTTT
TRBD1 | NA | 13 | TRBJ1-1 | TRBV6-1 | CASSGGQGLKAFF | TGTGCCAGCAGTGGAGGACAGGGCTTAAAAGCTTTCTTT
TRBD1 | NA | 15 | TRBJ1-4 | TRBV2 | CASSVTGGSSEKLFF | TGTGCCAGCAGTGTTACAGGGGGTTCGAGTGAAAAACTGTTTTTT
NA | NA | 14 | TRBJ2-3 | TRBV7-6 | CASSFPHNTDTQYF | TGTGCCAGCAGCTTCCCTCACAACACAGATACGCAGTATTTT
TRBD1 | NA | 14 | TRBJ1-6 | TRBV30 | CAWGITGANSPLHF | TGTGCCTGGGGCATAACAGGGGCAAATTCACCCCTCCACTTT
NA | NA | 12 | TRBJ2-3 | TRBV10-2 | CASSPSTDTQYF | TGCGCCAGCAGTCCTAGCACAGATACGCAGTATTTT
NA | NA | 11 | TRBJ1-2 | TRBV19 | CASSLNYGYTF | TGTGCCAGTAGCCTTAACTATGGCTACACCTTC
NA | few | 14 | TRBJ1-3 | TRBV6-1 | CASSAGTLGNTIYF | TGTGCCAGCAGTGCCGGGACACTTGGAAACACCATATATTTT
NA | NA | 17 | TRBJ2-3 | TRBV30 | CAWSVQGGTPRTDTQYF | TGTGCCTGGAGTGTACAAGGTGGGACTCCCCGCACAGATACGCAGTATTTT
NA | NA | 14 | TRBJ2-5 | TRBV7-9 | CASSSIGGQETQYF | TGTGCCAGCAGCTCAATTGGCGGACAAGAGACCCAGTACTTC
NA | NA | 16 | TRBJ2-5 | TRBV27 | CASSLTGYRTKETQYF | TGTGCCAGCAGTTTGACAGGGTATAGGACTAAAGAGACCCAGTACTTC
NA | NA | 12 | TRBJ2-7 | TRBV7-9 | CASSKGIYEQYF | TGTGCCAGCAGCAAGGGGATCTACGAGCAGTACTTC
TRBD2 | NA | 14 | TRBJ2-5 | TRBV7-7 | CASSSSGGVETQYF | TGTGCCAGCAGCTCGAGCGGGGGGGTAGAGACCCAGTACTTC
TRBD1 | NA | 15 | TRBJ2-2 | TRBV5-1 | CASSGGQGNTGELFF | TGCGCCAGCAGTGGGGGACAGGGTAACACCGGGGAGCTGTTTTTT
TRBD2 | NA | 16 | TRBJ2-2 | TRBV30 | CAWSVRTSGGHRELFF | TGTGCCTGGAGTGTACGGACTAGCGGGGGTCACCGGGAGCTGTTTTTT
NA | NA | 16 | TRBJ2-1 | TRBV5-5 | CASSLEGQNAYNEQFF | TGTGCCAGCAGCTTGGAGGGGCAGAACGCCTACAATGAGCAGTTCTTC
NA | few | 13 | TRBJ1-1 | TRBV4-3 | CASAGTPNTEAFF | TGCGCCAGCGCCGGGACACCTAACACTGAAGCTTTCTTT
NA | NA | 15 | TRBJ2-2 | TRBV4-3 | CASSQEADSTGELFF | TGCGCCAGCAGCCAAGAAGCGGACAGCACCGGGGAGCTGTTTTTT
TRBD1 | NA | 16 | TRBJ1-3 | TRBV18 | CASSPGQASSGNTIYF | TGTGCCAGCTCACCGGGACAGGCCTCGTCTGGAAACACCATATATTTT
TRBD2 | NA | 14 | TRBJ2-7 | TRBV9 | CASSPSGGSYEQYF | TGTGCCAGCAGCCCTAGCGGGGGCTCCTACGAGCAGTACTTC
TRBD1 | NA | 17 | TRBJ1-2 | TRBV4-1 | CASSRVDLDRAPYGYTF | TGCGCCAGCAGCCGAGTCGATTTGGACAGGGCCCCCTATGGCTACACCTTC
NA | NA | 17 | TRBJ2-2 | TRBV19 | CASSLRPNPVGTGELFF | TGTGCCAGTAGTCTACGACCGAACCCCGTCGGGACCGGGGAGCTGTTTTTT
TRBD2 | NA | 15 | TRBJ2-5 | TRBV7-3 | CASSPLAGGRGTQYF | TGTGCCAGCAGCCCTCTAGCGGGGGGGCGAGGGACCCAGTACTTC
TRBD1 | NA | 15 | TRBJ1-6 | TRBV30 | CAWSEGQGAHSPLHF | TGTGCCTGGAGTGAGGGACAGGGGGCGCATTCACCCCTCCACTTT
TRBD1 | NA | 15 | TRBJ1-3 | TRBV30 | CAWSVDRGTGNTIYF | TGTGCCTGGAGTGTCGACAGGGGGACTGGAAACACCATATATTTT
TRBD1 | NA | 15 | TRBJ1-4 | TRBV15 | CATSTDRGHGEKLFF | TGTGCCACCAGCACAGACAGGGGGCATGGTGAAAAACTGTTTTTT
NA | NA | 15 | TRBJ2-7 | TRBV5-1 | CASSLGAGGIYEQYF | TGCGCCAGCAGCTTGGGAGCAGGGGGGATATACGAGCAGTACTTC
NA | NA | 13 | TRBJ2-3 | TRBV4-1 | CASSQDITDTQYF | TGCGCCAGCAGCCAAGATATAACAGATACGCAGTATTTT
NA | NA | 14 | TRBJ2-5 | TRBV7-9 | CASSLRGEGETQYF | TGTGCCAGCAGCTTGAGGGGGGAGGGAGAGACCCAGTACTTC
TRBD1 | NA | 14 | TRBJ1-5 | TRBV15 | CATSRGQGDQPQHF | TGTGCCACCAGCAGGGGGCAGGGGGATCAGCCCCAGCATTTT
NA | NA | 15 | TRBJ1-3 | TRBV5-1 | CASSLAVSSGNTIYF | TGCGCCAGCAGCTTGGCGGTAAGCTCTGGAAACACCATATATTTT
TRBD1 | NA | 16 | TRBJ1-5 | TRBV19 | CASSIGRAGGSQPQHF | TGTGCCAGTAGTATAGGTAGGGCAGGGGGCAGTCAGCCCCAGCATTTT
NA | NA | 16 | TRBJ2-5 | TRBV29-1 | CSVAVGPYEGRETQYF | TGCAGCGTTGCCGTTGGCCCGTACGAGGGGAGGGAGACCCAGTACTTC
TRBD1 | once | 14 | TRBJ1-2 | TRBV18 | CASSPSTGVDGYTF | TGTGCCAGCTCACCCAGCACAGGGGTGGACGGCTACACCTTC
NA | NA | 12 | TRBJ2-3 | TRBV29-1 | CSVERGGDTQYF | TGCAGCGTTGAAAGAGGGGGTGATACGCAGTATTTT
TRBD2 | NA | 15 | TRBJ2-5 | TRBV7-9 | CASSPLGTSQETQYF | TGTGCCAGCAGCCCTCTGGGGACTAGTCAAGAGACCCAGTACTTC
NA | NA | 13 | TRBJ2-7 | TRBV5-4 | CASSVTWGGEQYF | TGTGCCAGCAGCGTAACTTGGGGCGGCGAGCAGTACTTC
TRBD1 | NA | 14 | TRBJ1-2 | TRBV6-1 | CASSESGQGGGYTF | TGTGCCAGCAGTGAATCGGGACAGGGGGGAGGCTACACCTTC
NA | once | 14 | TRBJ2-3 | TRBV14 | CASSQDLRTDTQYF | TGTGCCAGCAGCCAAGATCTCCGCACAGATACGCAGTATTTT
TRBD1 | NA | 15 | TRBJ1-1 | TRBV2 | CASSLKGAHNTEAFF | TGTGCCAGCAGTCTAAAGGGGGCTCATAACACTGAAGCTTTCTTT